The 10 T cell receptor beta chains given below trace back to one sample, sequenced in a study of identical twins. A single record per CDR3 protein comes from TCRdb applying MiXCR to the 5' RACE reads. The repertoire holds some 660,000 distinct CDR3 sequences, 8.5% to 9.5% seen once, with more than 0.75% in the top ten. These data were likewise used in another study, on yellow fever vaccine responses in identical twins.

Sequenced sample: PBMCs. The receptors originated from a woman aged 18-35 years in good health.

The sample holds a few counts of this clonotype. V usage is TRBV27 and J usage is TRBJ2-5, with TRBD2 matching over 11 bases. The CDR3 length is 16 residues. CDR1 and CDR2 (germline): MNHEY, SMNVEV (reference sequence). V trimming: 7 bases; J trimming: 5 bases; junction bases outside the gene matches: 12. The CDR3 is CASKSIAGGGWETQYF. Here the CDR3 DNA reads TGTGCCAGCAAATCTATAGCGGGAGGGGGCTGGGAGACCCAGTACTTC.

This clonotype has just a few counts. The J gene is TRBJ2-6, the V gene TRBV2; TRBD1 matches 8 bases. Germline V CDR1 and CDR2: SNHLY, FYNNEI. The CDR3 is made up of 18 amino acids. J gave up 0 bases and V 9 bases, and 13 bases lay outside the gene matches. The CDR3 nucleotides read TGTGCCAGTATTCTAAGACAGGGGCTTAGCTCTGGGGCCAACGTCCTGACTTTC. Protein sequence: CASILRQGLSSGANVLTF.

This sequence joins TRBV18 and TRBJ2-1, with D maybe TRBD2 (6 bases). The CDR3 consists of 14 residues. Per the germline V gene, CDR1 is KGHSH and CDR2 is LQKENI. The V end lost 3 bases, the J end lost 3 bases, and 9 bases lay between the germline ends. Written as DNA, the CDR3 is TGTGCCAGCTCACCGCGGACTATCTACAATGAGCAGTTCTTC. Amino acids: CASSPRTIYNEQFF.

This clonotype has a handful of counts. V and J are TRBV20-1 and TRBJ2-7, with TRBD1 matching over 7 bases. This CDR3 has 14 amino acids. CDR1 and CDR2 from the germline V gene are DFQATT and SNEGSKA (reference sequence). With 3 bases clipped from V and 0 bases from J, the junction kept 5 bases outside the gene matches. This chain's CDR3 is CSARDRHTSYEQYF. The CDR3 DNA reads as TGCAGTGCTAGGGACAGGCATACCTCCTACGAGCAGTACTTC.

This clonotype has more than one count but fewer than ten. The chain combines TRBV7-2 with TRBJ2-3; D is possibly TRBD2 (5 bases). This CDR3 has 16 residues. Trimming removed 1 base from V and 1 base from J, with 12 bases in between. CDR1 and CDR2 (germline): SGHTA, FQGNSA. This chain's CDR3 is CASSLGTGGRTDTQYF. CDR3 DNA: TGTGCCAGCAGCTTAGGAACCGGAGGACGCACAGATACGCAGTATTTT.

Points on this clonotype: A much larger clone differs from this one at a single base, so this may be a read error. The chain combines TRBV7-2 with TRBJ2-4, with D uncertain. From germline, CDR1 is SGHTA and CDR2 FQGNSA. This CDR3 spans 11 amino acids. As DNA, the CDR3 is TGTGCCAGCAGCTTAGACGAGATTCAGTGCTTC. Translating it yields CASSLDEIQCF.

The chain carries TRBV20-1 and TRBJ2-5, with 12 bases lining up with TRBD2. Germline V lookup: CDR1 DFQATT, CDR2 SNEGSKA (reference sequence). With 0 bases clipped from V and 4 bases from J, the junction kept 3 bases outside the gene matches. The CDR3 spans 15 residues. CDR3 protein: CSARDSSGRGETQYF. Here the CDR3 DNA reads TGCAGTGCTAGAGATTCTAGCGGGAGGGGAGAGACCCAGTACTTC.

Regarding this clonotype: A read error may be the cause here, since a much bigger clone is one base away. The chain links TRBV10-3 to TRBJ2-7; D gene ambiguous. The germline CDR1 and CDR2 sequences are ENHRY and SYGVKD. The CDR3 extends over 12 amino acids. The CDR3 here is CAPAFYSYGQYF. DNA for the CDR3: TGTGCCCCCGCGTTTTACTCCTACGGGCAGTACTTC.

CDR3 sequence (DNA): TGCAGTGCTAGAGATTTAACGGGTGACAATGAGCAGTTCTTC. Its protein product is CSARDLTGDNEQFF. The chain carries TRBV20-1 and TRBJ2-1, with D uncertain. This CDR3 is built from 14 residues. Germline-derived CDR1 and CDR2 are DFQATT and SNEGSKA (reference sequence). Trimming left V 0 bases short and J 5 bases short, with 11 bases between.

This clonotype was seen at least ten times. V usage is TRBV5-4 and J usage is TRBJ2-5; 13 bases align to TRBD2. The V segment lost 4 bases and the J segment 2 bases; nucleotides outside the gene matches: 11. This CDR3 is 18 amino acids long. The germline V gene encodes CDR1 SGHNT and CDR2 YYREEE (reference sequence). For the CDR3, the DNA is TGTGCCAGCAGCACTAGCGGGAGGGCCCCCTCAATACAAGAGACCCAGTACTTC. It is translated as CASSTSGRAPSIQETQYF.